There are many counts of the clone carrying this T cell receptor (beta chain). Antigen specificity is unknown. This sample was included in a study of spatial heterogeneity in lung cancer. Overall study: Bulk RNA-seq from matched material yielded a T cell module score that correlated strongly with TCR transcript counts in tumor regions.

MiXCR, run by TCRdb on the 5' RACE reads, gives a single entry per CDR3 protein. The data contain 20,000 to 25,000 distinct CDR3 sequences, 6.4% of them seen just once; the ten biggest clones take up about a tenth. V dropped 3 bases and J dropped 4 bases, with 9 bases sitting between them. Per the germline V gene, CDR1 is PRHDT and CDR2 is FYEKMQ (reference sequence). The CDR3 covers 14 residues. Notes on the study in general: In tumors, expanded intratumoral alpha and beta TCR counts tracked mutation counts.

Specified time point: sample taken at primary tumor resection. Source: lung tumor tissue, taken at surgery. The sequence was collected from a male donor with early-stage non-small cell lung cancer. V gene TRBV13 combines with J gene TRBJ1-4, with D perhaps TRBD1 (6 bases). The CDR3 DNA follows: TGTGCCAGCAGCTTTGGACAGTATAATGAAAAACTGTTTTTT. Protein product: CASSFGQYNEKLFF.